A single sample gave rise to the 13 T cell receptor beta chains below, sequenced in a study of response to subunit inactivated influenza vaccine. TCRdb recomputed calls from the RT-PCR reads with MiXCR, one row per CDR3 protein. The table includes just over 300,000 distinct CDR3 sequences, 21% detected once. This specimen was PBMCs from blood, taken less than 22 months after vaccination. These receptors were taken from a man aged 50-75 years who received an inactivated influenza vaccine.

The chain links TRBV20-1 to TRBJ2-3, with D perhaps TRBD2 (5 bases). This CDR3 has 14 residues. V was trimmed by 6 bases and J by 0 bases, leaving 13 bases between them. Germline V gene lookup returns CDR1 DFQATT and CDR2 SNEGSKA (reference sequence). The CDR3 here is CSAPIQRSTDTQYF. Written as DNA, the CDR3 is TGCAGTGCCCCAATCCAGCGGAGCACAGATACGCAGTATTTT.

This clonotype came up a few times. The CDR3 is CASSDMGLAEETQYF. The CDR3 DNA follows: TGTGCCAGCAGTGATATGGGACTAGCGGAAGAGACCCAGTACTTC. V gene TRBV2 combines with J gene TRBJ2-5; 11 positions agree with TRBD2. After removal of 3 bases from V and 3 bases from J, the junction contained 3 bases not matched to a gene. The CDR3 consists of 15 residues. In germline, CDR1 is SNHLY, CDR2 FYNNEI.

The chain uses TRBV20-1 and TRBJ2-3, with D unresolved. The CDR3 contains 10 residues. Germline values: CDR1 DFQATT, CDR2 SNEGSKA (reference sequence). Trimming left V 3 bases short and J 5 bases short, with 3 bases between. DNA of the CDR3: TGCAGTGCTAGCCAAGATACGCAGTATTTT. It encodes CSASQDTQYF.

This clonotype showed up many times. Here the CDR3 reads CATSDGRQGETQYF. In nucleotides, the CDR3 is TGTGCCACCAGTGATGGGAGACAGGGTGAGACCCAGTACTTC. J is TRBJ2-5 and V is TRBV24-1; TRBD1 agrees at 7 bases. The CDR3 is made up of 14 amino acids. V trimming: 3 bases; J trimming: 5 bases; junction bases outside the gene matches: 5. Germline V gene lookup returns CDR1 KGHDR and CDR2 SFDVKD.

V gene TRBV19 combines with J gene TRBJ2-4; D not resolved. The CDR3 contains 16 residues. Germline V gene lookup returns CDR1 LNHDA and CDR2 SQIVND (reference sequence). The germline V and J ends were trimmed by 5 bases and 0 bases, with 14 bases remaining between them. CDR3 DNA sequence: TGTGCCAGTAGTCCCGTTGACGTTATAGCCAAAAACATTCAGTACTTC. Its protein is CASSPVDVIAKNIQYF. The full variable domain, with the rest looked up from reference TRBV19 and TRBJ2-4, is DGGITQSPKYLFRKEGQNVTLSCEQNLNHDAMYWYRQDPGQGLRLIYYSQIVNDFQKGDIAEGYSVSREKKESFPLTVTSAQKNPTAFYLCASSPVDVIAKNIQYFGAGTRLSVL.

There are a few counts of this clonotype. The chain joins TRBV6-4 to TRBJ2-3; 7 bases align to TRBD2. V lost 0 bases to trimming and J lost 0 bases; unmatched junction nucleotides: 9. Germline V CDR1 and CDR2: MRHNA, SNTAGT. The CDR3 totals 18 residues. The CDR3: CASSDSTSALPSTDTQYF. The CDR3 DNA reads as TGTGCCAGCAGTGACTCAACTAGCGCCTTACCTAGCACAGATACGCAGTATTTT.

This chain joins TRBV7-2 and TRBJ1-5; D might be TRBD1 (5 bases). Germline V lookup: CDR1 SGHTA, CDR2 FQGNSA. V lost 4 bases to trimming and J lost 1 base, with 8 bases between them. This CDR3 comprises 14 residues. The CDR3 is CASSWGRSNQPQHF. The CDR3 coding sequence is TGTGCCAGCAGCTGGGGACGGAGCAATCAGCCCCAGCATTTT.

In its sample, this clonotype was seen many times. The chain has TRBV7-2 and TRBJ1-5; 9 nucleotides align to TRBD1. Germline CDR1 and CDR2: SGHTA and FQGNSA. The CDR3 is 15 amino acids. J was trimmed by 4 bases and V by 3 bases; bases with no gene match: 4. This chain's CDR3 is CASSFGTGRNQPQHF. For the CDR3, the DNA is TGTGCCAGCAGCTTCGGGACAGGGAGAAATCAGCCCCAGCATTTT.

This clonotype has more than one count but fewer than ten. The V and J genes are TRBV7-9 and TRBJ2-7; weak D call: TRBD2 (6 bases). Between the trimmed V and J ends, which lost 5 bases and 6 bases, there was a span of 14 bases. CDR3 length: 13 residues. Germline V gives CDR1 SEHNR, CDR2 FQNEAQ (reference sequence). The CDR3 sequence is CASSAPGALEQYF. CDR3 DNA sequence: TGTGCCAGCAGCGCCCCGGGAGCCCTCGAGCAGTACTTC.

This clonotype was found a few times. The rearrangement joins TRBV7-9 to TRBJ1-6, with 8 bases aligning to TRBD1. The germline gives CDR1 SEHNR, CDR2 FQNEAQ (reference sequence). V was clipped by 1 base and J by 9 bases; unmatched bases: 5. CDR3 length: 15 amino acids. CDR3: CASSLEGQVGSPLHF. For the CDR3, the DNA is TGTGCCAGCAGCTTAGAGGGACAGGTCGGTTCACCCCTCCACTTT.

The chain carries TRBV14 and TRBJ2-2; no clear D gene. Germline loops: CDR1 SGHDN, CDR2 FVKESK. The CDR3 totals 14 residues. The ends were cut back, 4 bases at V and 7 bases at J, with 13 bases in the middle. CDR3 in DNA: TGTGCCAGCAGCCTCTTGGATCAGGACGGGGAGCTGTTTTTT. This gives the protein CASSLLDQDGELFF.

This clonotype was found a few times. The chain has TRBV25-1 and TRBJ2-7; TRBD1 is a possible D gene (5 bases). V lost 3 bases, J lost 1 base, and 10 bases lay in between. The CDR3 totals 14 residues. Germline values: CDR1 MGHDK, CDR2 SYGVNS. CDR3 bases: TGTGCCAGCAGTGAGATAACAGGATCCTACGAGCAGTACTTC. Encoded protein: CASSEITGSYEQYF.

This clonotype was seen a few times. The chain combines TRBV28 with TRBJ1-2, with unresolved D. Trimming left V 1 base short and J 4 bases short, with 16 bases between. Germline assignment: CDR1 MDHEN and CDR2 SYDVKM. This CDR3 spans 16 amino acids. CDR3 DNA sequence: TGTGCCAGCAGTTTATCCTCGATGGTGTCTAGCTATGGCTACACCTTC. It specifies CASSLSSMVSSYGYTF.